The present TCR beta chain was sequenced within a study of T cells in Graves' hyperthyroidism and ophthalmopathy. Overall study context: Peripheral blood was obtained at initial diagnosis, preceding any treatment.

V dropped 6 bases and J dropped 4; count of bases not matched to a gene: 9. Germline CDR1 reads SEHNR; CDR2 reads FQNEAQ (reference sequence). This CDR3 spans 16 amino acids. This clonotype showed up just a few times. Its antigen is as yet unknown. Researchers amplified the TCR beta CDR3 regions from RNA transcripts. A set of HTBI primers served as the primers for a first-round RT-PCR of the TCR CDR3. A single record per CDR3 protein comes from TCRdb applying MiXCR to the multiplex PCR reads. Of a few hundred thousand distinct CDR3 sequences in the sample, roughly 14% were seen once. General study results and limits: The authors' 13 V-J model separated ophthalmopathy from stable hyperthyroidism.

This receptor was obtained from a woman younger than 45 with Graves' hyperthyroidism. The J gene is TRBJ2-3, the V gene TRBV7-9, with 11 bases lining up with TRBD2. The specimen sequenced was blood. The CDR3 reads CASRSGTSGLADTQYF. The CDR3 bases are TGTGCCAGCAGATCCGGGACTAGCGGCCTTGCAGATACGCAGTATTTT. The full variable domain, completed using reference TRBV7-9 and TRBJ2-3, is DTGVSQNPRHKITKRGQNVTFRCDPISEHNRLYWYRQTLGQGPEFLTYFQNEAQLEKSRLLSDRFSAERPKGSFSTLEIQRTEQGDSAMYLCASRSGTSGLADTQYFGPGTRLTVL.